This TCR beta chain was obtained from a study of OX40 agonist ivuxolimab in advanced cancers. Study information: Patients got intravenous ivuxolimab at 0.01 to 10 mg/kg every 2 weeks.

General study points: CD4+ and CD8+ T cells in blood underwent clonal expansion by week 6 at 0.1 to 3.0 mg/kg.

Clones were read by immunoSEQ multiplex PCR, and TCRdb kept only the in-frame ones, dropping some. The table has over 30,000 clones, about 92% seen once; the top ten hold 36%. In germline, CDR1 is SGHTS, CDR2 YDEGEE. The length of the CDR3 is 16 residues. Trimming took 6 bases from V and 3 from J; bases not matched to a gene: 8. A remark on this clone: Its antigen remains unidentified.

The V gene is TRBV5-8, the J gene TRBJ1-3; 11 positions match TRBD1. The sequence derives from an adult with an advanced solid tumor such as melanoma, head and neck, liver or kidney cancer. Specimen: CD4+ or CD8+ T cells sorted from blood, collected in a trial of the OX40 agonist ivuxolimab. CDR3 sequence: CASIIGQGASGNTIYF. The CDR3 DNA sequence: TGTGCCAGCATAATTGGACAGGGGGCTAGTGGAAACACCATATATTTT. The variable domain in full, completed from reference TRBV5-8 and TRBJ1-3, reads EAGVTQSPTHLIKTRGQQATLRCSPISGHTSVYWYQQALGLGLQFLLWYDEGEERNRGNFPPRFSGRQFPNYSSELNVNALELEDSALYLCASIIGQGASGNTIYFGEGSWLTVV.